This T cell receptor beta chain originates from a study of blood T cell repertoires in COVID-19. In the study overall: Samples representing acute and convalescent COVID-19 were sourced from the United States, Italy and Spain. Nucleic acid was either cDNA or gDNA, and it came from T cells, B-cell-depleted T cells, or PBMCs.

From germline, CDR1 is MNHEY and CDR2 SVGEGT. The ends lost 5 bases at V and 2 bases at J; junction bases unmatched: 6. The CDR3 has 14 amino acids. Under the authors' procedure: It was from reference gene primer amplification that nucleated cell counts were estimated. Profiling relied on immunoSEQ multiplex PCR, and the TCRdb table lists in-frame clones only, not all of them. For V, J and clone size, that table is used; D and trimming come from the DNA. The sample yields about 130,000 clones, 70% to 80% seen once. Input material: peripheral blood. The chain has TRBV6-2 or TRBV6-3 and TRBJ2-7, with 7 bases aligning to TRBD1. The clonotype comes from a woman aged 65 to 85 with COVID-19, enrolled during active disease. The CDR3 here is CASSNRGAPYEQYF. Written as DNA, the CDR3 is TGTGCCAGCAGTAACAGGGGCGCACCCTACGAGCAGTACTTC.